Below are 9 T cell receptor beta chains sequenced from a single sample in a study of blood T cells in healthy people across ages. Sample-barcoded 5' priming and a J-beta primer mix drove a second PCR of roughly 6 to 12 cycles. Using its own MiXCR run on the 5' RACE reads, TCRdb lists one record per CDR3 protein. The profile shows 540,000 or so distinct CDR3 sequences, roughly 48% of them singletons. The sample taken for sequencing was blood. The receptors shown here come from a man at least 80 years old in good health.

This clonotype appeared a single time. The genes are TRBV20-1 and TRBJ1-1; TRBD1 is a possible D gene (6 bases). Germline lookup yields CDR1 DFQATT and CDR2 SNEGSKA (reference sequence). The CDR3 is 14 amino acids. V dropped 6 bases and J dropped 0 bases, with 14 bases sitting between them. The CDR3 DNA reads as TGCAGTGCCGCCTCAGGGGCCATGAACACTGAAGCTTTCTTT. Its protein is CSAASGAMNTEAFF.

The chain recombines TRBV7-9 with TRBJ1-6; D ambiguous. Germline V gene data show CDR1 as SEHNR and CDR2 as FQNEAQ (reference sequence). This CDR3 is built from 12 residues. The V and J ends lost 5 bases and 10 bases respectively, with 9 bases between them. The CDR3 reads CASSGEASPLHF. The DNA for the CDR3 is TGTGCCAGCAGCGGCGAGGCCTCACCCCTCCACTTT.

The rearrangement links TRBV6-2 or TRBV6-3 to TRBJ2-3, with 13 bases matching TRBD2. Per the germline V gene, CDR1 is MNHEY and CDR2 is SVGEGT. This CDR3 has 19 residues. J was trimmed by 5 bases and V by 4 bases; bases with no gene match: 15. The CDR3 protein is CASSSDRILAGGPRDTQYF. CDR3 DNA: TGTGCCAGCAGTTCCGACAGGATACTAGCGGGAGGGCCAAGAGATACGCAGTATTTT.

This rearrangement joins TRBV7-9 to TRBJ1-1; TRBD1 might be the D (5 bases). V was clipped by 5 bases and J by 2 bases, with 12 bases between them. CDR1 is SEHNR, CDR2 FQNEAQ, per germline (reference sequence). The CDR3 runs 14 residues. The CDR3 protein is CASSRDLFNTEAFF. In DNA, the CDR3 is TGTGCCAGCAGCCGGGACCTCTTTAACACTGAAGCTTTCTTT.

The chain uses TRBV12-3 or TRBV12-4 and TRBJ2-1; the D gene could be TRBD1 or TRBD2 (5 bases each). V gave up 7 bases and J gave up 3 bases, with 16 bases separating them. CDR3 length equals 15 residues. CDR3 in amino acids: CASTWGTPLYNEQFF. The CDR3, as DNA: TGTGCCAGCACCTGGGGGACCCCCCTCTACAATGAGCAGTTCTTC.

A note on this clonotype: A much larger clone lies one base from this, so it may be a read error. The chain uses TRBV6-6 and TRBJ1-2, with D perhaps matching TRBD1 (6 bases). From germline, CDR1 is MNHNY and CDR2 SVGAGI (reference sequence). This CDR3 contains 13 residues. CDR3 loop: CASSRTDNYGHTF. The CDR3, as DNA: TGTGCCAGCAGTCGGACAGATAACTATGGCCACACCTTC.

The chain is built from TRBV3-1 and TRBJ2-3; D unresolved. The V end lost 0 bases, the J end lost 0 bases, and 16 bases lay between the germline ends. CDR3 length: 18 amino acids. The germline CDR1 and CDR2 sequences are LGHDT and YNNKEL (reference sequence). CDR3 DNA sequence: TGTGCCAGCAGCCAAGATCTGTTCGCGTATCCTAGCACAGATACGCAGTATTTT. The encoded protein is CASSQDLFAYPSTDTQYF.

The chain combines TRBV7-8 with TRBJ2-7, with D unresolved. Trimming cost V 2 bases and J 0 bases, with 8 bases left between them. Germline V gene sequence: CDR1 SGHVS, CDR2 FQNEAQ. This CDR3 spans 14 amino acids. CDR3 sequence: CASSLFARSYEQYF. As DNA, the CDR3 is TGTGCCAGCAGCTTATTCGCCCGCTCCTACGAGCAGTACTTC.

This clonotype was seen a single time. It may be a read error: a sequence one base away is much more abundant. This rearrangement joins TRBV6-5 to TRBJ2-5; 7 nucleotides align to TRBD1. The germline CDR1 and CDR2 sequences are MNHEY and SVGAGI. The CDR3 is 12 residues long. CDR3 in DNA: TGTGCCGGCAGCGACAGGGTGGAGACCCAGTACTTC. Protein: CAGSDRVETQYF.